A single TCR beta chain is shown here with its context. This specimen comes from a study of blood T cell repertoires in COVID-19. Germline V gives CDR1 LNHDA, CDR2 SQIVND (reference sequence). CDR3 length equals 14 residues. V dropped 3 bases and J dropped 7; count of bases not matched to a gene: 1. The assay was immunoSEQ multiplex PCR, and TCRdb's table has in-frame clones only and misses some. Of under 250,000 clones listed, 82% were seen once; the top ten hold about 3.4%. Sequences were obtained from PBMCs or T cells enriched from blood (not recorded which). This rearrangement joins TRBV19 to TRBJ2-7; 15 bases line up with TRBD2. This TCR was sampled from an older woman who had recovered from COVID-19. CDR3 amino acids: CASSIGLAGGEQYF. The CDR3 nucleotides are TGTGCCAGTAGTATCGGACTAGCGGGAGGGGAGCAGTACTTC.